Following are 30 T cell receptor beta chains from one sample sequenced in a study of blood T cell repertoires in COVID-19. The table came from immunoSEQ multiplex PCR; TCRdb's copy has only in-frame clones and leaves some out. The profile shows roughly 140,000 clones, 80% to 90% of them singletons. The sequenced material came from peripheral blood. The origin of the receptors is a woman in her forties or fifties with acute or convalescent COVID-19.

The J gene is TRBJ2-1, the V gene TRBV7-9; the D gene is possibly TRBD2 (6 bases). This CDR3 contains 15 residues. CDR1 SEHNR and CDR2 FQNEAQ come from the germline V gene (reference sequence). V shed 1 base and J shed 4 bases, with 11 bases lying between them. Here the CDR3 DNA reads TGTGCCAGCAGCTTAGACCGGACTAATTACAATGAGCAGTTCTTC. Residues: CASSLDRTNYNEQFF.

CDR3 in amino acids: CASSQDHSRFYGYTF. The CDR3 DNA sequence: TGTGCCAGCAGCCAAGATCATTCGCGGTTCTATGGCTACACCTTC. The chain recombines TRBV4-2 with TRBJ1-2, with D unresolved. Germline V CDR1 and CDR2: LGHNA, YNFKEQ. The CDR3 is 15 residues long. V was shortened by 0 bases and J by 4 bases, with 12 bases between the two germline ends.

The V and J genes are TRBV19 and TRBJ1-1; 11 nucleotides match TRBD1. After removal of 5 bases from V and 0 bases from J, the junction contained 5 bases not matched to a gene. The CDR3 has 16 amino acids. The germline V gene encodes CDR1 LNHDA and CDR2 SQIVND (reference sequence). CDR3 sequence (DNA): TGTGCCAGTAGTGTAGGGACAGGGGGATTGAACACTGAAGCTTTCTTT. Its translation: CASSVGTGGLNTEAFF.

The chain couples TRBV7-3 to TRBJ2-2; perhaps TRBD2 as D (5 bases). Trimming stripped 4 bases from V and 5 bases from J, with 11 bases between. Germline assignment: CDR1 SGHTA and CDR2 FQGTGA. This CDR3 region has 14 residues. The CDR3 DNA follows: TGTGCCAGCAGCTCCTCCGGGGAAACCGGGGAGCTGTTTTTT. Its protein is CASSSSGETGELFF. The full variable domain, in which reference TRBV7-3 and TRBJ2-2 provide the parts outside the CDR3, is GAGVSQTPSNKVTEKGKYVELRCDPISGHTALYWYRQSLGQGPEFLIYFQGTGAADDSGLPNDRFFAVRPEGSVSTLKIQRTERGDSAVYLCASSSSGETGELFFGEGSRLTVL.

The chain couples TRBV10-3 to TRBJ1-6; tentative D call: TRBD1 (5 bases). Per the germline V gene, CDR1 is ENHRY and CDR2 is SYGVKD. Trimming cost V 3 bases and J 9 bases, with 12 bases left between them. The CDR3 is 14 residues long. The CDR3 sequence is CAISEGGVASPLHF. CDR3 in DNA: TGTGCCATCAGTGAAGGAGGGGTCGCTTCACCCCTCCACTTT.

The chain combines TRBV7-9 with TRBJ1-1; no reliable D call. Trimming cost V 1 base and J 0 bases, with 9 bases left between them. The germline V gene encodes CDR1 SEHNR and CDR2 FQNEAQ (reference sequence). This CDR3 spans 15 amino acids. The chain's CDR3 is CASSLVRDMNTEAFF. The CDR3 coding sequence is TGTGCCAGCAGCTTAGTCCGGGATATGAACACTGAAGCTTTCTTT.

The gene calls are TRBV28 and TRBJ1-1, with D unclear. This CDR3 has 13 amino acids. CDR1 and CDR2 (germline): MDHEN, SYDVKM. V was shortened by 5 bases and J by 2 bases, with 9 bases between the two germline ends. CDR3 sequence: CASSMGPNTEAFF. The CDR3, as DNA: TGTGCCAGCAGTATGGGCCCCAACACTGAAGCTTTCTTT.

This clone was found a few times. The genes are TRBV24-1 and TRBJ2-2; 8 bases align to TRBD2. The CDR3 is 14 residues long. The J segment lost 6 bases and the V segment lost 7 bases, leaving 6 bases of the junction unmatched. Germline values: CDR1 KGHDR, CDR2 SFDVKD. CDR3 sequence reads: CATSTTSGSGELFF. The CDR3 DNA follows: TGTGCCACCAGCACCACTAGCGGCTCCGGGGAGCTGTTTTTT.

This rearrangement joins TRBV19 to TRBJ1-1; D remains ambiguous. Trimming left V 5 bases short and J 0 bases short, with 7 bases between. Germline V lookup: CDR1 LNHDA, CDR2 SQIVND (reference sequence). The CDR3 extends over 13 amino acids. The CDR3 reads CASSVLVNTEAFF. CDR3 DNA sequence: TGTGCCAGTAGTGTACTCGTGAACACTGAAGCTTTCTTT. The full variable domain, with the rest looked up from reference TRBV19 and TRBJ1-1, is DGGITQSPKYLFRKEGQNVTLSCEQNLNHDAMYWYRQDPGQGLRLIYYSQIVNDFQKGDIAEGYSVSREKKESFPLTVTSAQKNPTAFYLCASSVLVNTEAFFGQGTRLTVV.

V is TRBV5-8 and J is TRBJ2-5; perhaps TRBD1 as D (6 bases). Trimming took 3 bases from V and 4 from J, leaving 16 bases between them. CDR3 length: 15 residues. In germline, CDR1 is SGHTS, CDR2 YDEGEE. Here the CDR3 DNA reads TGTGCCAGCAGCTCCCAACGACAGGTTTCAGAGACCCAGTACTTC. It specifies CASSSQRQVSETQYF.

The chain links TRBV28 to TRBJ1-4, with D uncertain. This CDR3 is 13 amino acids long. The germline V gene encodes CDR1 MDHEN and CDR2 SYDVKM. V was pared by 3 bases and J by 3 bases, with 5 bases between. CDR3 loop: CASSFSSNEKLFF. For the CDR3, the DNA is TGTGCCAGCAGTTTTTCCTCTAATGAAAAACTGTTTTTT.

CDR3 sequence reads: CATGSGTGGRYGYTF. The CDR3 bases are TGTGCCACCGGCTCCGGGACAGGGGGCCGTTATGGCTACACCTTC. The rearrangement links TRBV28 to TRBJ1-2, with TRBD1 matching 12 bases. The CDR3 is 15 amino acids. The V gene's germline CDR1 is MDHEN and CDR2 SYDVKM. After removal of 10 bases from V and 5 bases from J, the junction contained 11 bases not matched to a gene.

The chain joins TRBV9 to TRBJ2-3; D gene unclear. CDR3 length: 14 residues. CDR1 and CDR2 from the germline V gene are SGDLS and YYNGEE. With 1 base removed from V and 2 bases from J, the gap between germline ends came to 8 bases. DNA of the CDR3: TGTGCCAGCAGCGTAATCGGGTACACAGATACGCAGTATTTT. As protein: CASSVIGYTDTQYF.

Comments on this clone: This CDR3 is also generated by other DNA sequences in the sample. The V call is TRBV20-1, the J call TRBJ2-7; possibly TRBD1 for D (5 bases). Germline CDR1 reads DFQATT; CDR2 reads SNEGSKA (reference sequence). Deletions cut 5 bases from V and 5 bases from J, with 10 bases between. The CDR3 extends over 11 amino acids. The CDR3: CSARSGHEQYF. The CDR3 DNA reads TGCAGTGCTCGGTCAGGGCACGAGCAGTACTTC.

This chain joins TRBV5-1 and TRBJ1-2, with D perhaps TRBD1 (5 bases). Trimming took 3 bases from V and 5 from J, leaving 17 bases between them. The CDR3 loop spans 15 amino acids. Germline-derived CDR1 and CDR2 are SGHRS and YFSETQ. In DNA form, the CDR3 reads TGCGCCAGCAGCTGGGACTCCCGGGTGGCTTATGGCTACACCTTC. The encoded protein is CASSWDSRVAYGYTF.

This rearrangement joins TRBV7-9 to TRBJ2-2; D perhaps matches TRBD1 (6 bases). V dropped 1 base and J dropped 4 bases, with 16 bases sitting between them. The CDR3 runs 17 residues. Germline V gene sequence: CDR1 SEHNR, CDR2 FQNEAQ (reference sequence). The CDR3 is CASSLGGRSVSTGELFF. In DNA, the CDR3 is TGTGCCAGCAGCTTAGGGGGGCGTAGCGTCAGCACCGGGGAGCTGTTTTTT.

V is TRBV19 and J is TRBJ1-2; possibly TRBD1 for D (6 bases). Per germline, CDR1 LNHDA and CDR2 SQIVND (reference sequence). CDR3 length: 12 amino acids. V lost 6 bases, J lost 7 bases, and 12 bases lay in between. The DNA for the CDR3 is TGTGCCAGTAGGACAGGCGGGTCTGGCTACACCTTC. Translation gives CASRTGGSGYTF.

V usage is TRBV19 and J usage is TRBJ2-7, with 7 bases identical to TRBD1. V shed 2 bases, J shed 3 bases, and the junction held 10 bases outside the gene matches. The germline gives CDR1 LNHDA, CDR2 SQIVND (reference sequence). This CDR3 has 16 amino acids. The CDR3 region has the DNA TGTGCCAGTAGTATAAGTGATGACAGGGTTAGCTACGAGCAGTACTTC. Protein product: CASSISDDRVSYEQYF.

V is TRBV18 and J is TRBJ2-5; 12 bases match TRBD2. V shed 1 base and J 4 bases; nucleotides not matched to a gene: 7. This CDR3 is 17 amino acids long. Germline CDR1 is KGHSH and CDR2 is LQKENI. The CDR3 sequence is CASSPRPLAGGSETQYF. The CDR3 DNA reads as TGTGCCAGCTCACCACGGCCCCTAGCGGGAGGGTCAGAGACCCAGTACTTC.

The CDR3 reads CASSFGTSGSHEQFF. CDR3 nucleotide sequence: TGTGCCAGCAGCTTTGGGACTAGCGGGTCTCACGAGCAGTTCTTC. This chain links TRBV7-8 with TRBJ2-1, with 12 bases that match TRBD2. This CDR3 region has 15 residues. The V and J ends lost 3 bases and 10 bases, in that order; junction bases with no gene match: 7. Germline-derived CDR1 and CDR2 are SGHVS and FQNEAQ.

The chain employs TRBV7-3 and TRBJ2-3; TRBD2 agrees at 9 bases. There are 15 residues in the CDR3. Trimming cost V 3 bases and J 3 bases; bases outside gene matches: 4. Germline V CDR1 and CDR2: SGHTA, FQGTGA. CDR3: CASSFLAGSTDTQYF. In DNA, the CDR3 is TGTGCCAGCAGCTTCCTAGCGGGATCGACAGATACGCAGTATTTT. The variable domain in full, completed from reference TRBV7-3 and TRBJ2-3, reads GAGVSQTPSNKVTEKGKYVELRCDPISGHTALYWYRQSLGQGPEFLIYFQGTGAADDSGLPNDRFFAVRPEGSVSTLKIQRTERGDSAVYLCASSFLAGSTDTQYFGPGTRLTVL.

The chain joins TRBV6-4 to TRBJ2-1, with D tentatively TRBD1 (6 bases). CDR1 is MRHNA and CDR2 is SNTAGT in the germline V gene. V gave up 5 bases and J gave up 1 base, with 12 bases separating them. CDR3 length equals 15 residues. The DNA for the CDR3 is TGTGCCAGCAGTAGAGATCAGGGGTCCTACAATGAGCAGTTCTTC. This gives the protein CASSRDQGSYNEQFF.

The chain uses TRBV5-8 and TRBJ2-3; D may be TRBD1 (6 bases). There are 14 residues in the CDR3. V lost 3 bases and J 4 bases, leaving 12 bases between the germline ends. Germline-derived CDR1 and CDR2 are SGHTS and YDEGEE. DNA for the CDR3: TGTGCCAGCAGCTCCGACAGGTCATCAGATACGCAGTATTTT. Protein: CASSSDRSSDTQYF.

This clone was picked up one time. This chain uses TRBV9 with TRBJ2-2, with unresolved D. In germline, CDR1 is SGDLS, CDR2 YYNGEE. V lost 4 bases and J lost 6, with 16 bases in between. This CDR3 spans 15 amino acids. The CDR3: CASSPQTGAPGELFF. The CDR3 DNA sequence: TGTGCCAGCAGCCCTCAGACGGGTGCTCCCGGGGAGCTGTTTTTT.

This rearrangement joins TRBV7-9 to TRBJ1-5; the match to TRBD1 covers 8 bases. Per the germline V gene, CDR1 is SEHNR and CDR2 is FQNEAQ (reference sequence). V lost 5 bases and J lost 1; bases outside the gene matches: 7. CDR3 size: 16 residues. CDR3 in amino acids: CASSLGQGLSNQPQHF. The CDR3 DNA reads as TGTGCCAGCAGCCTCGGACAGGGCCTGAGCAATCAGCCCCAGCATTTT.

This chain links TRBV12-5 with TRBJ1-4; 10 bases map to TRBD1. Germline CDR1 is LGHNT and CDR2 is FRNRAP. This CDR3 spans 18 amino acids. V shed 6 bases, J shed 10 bases, and the junction held 20 bases outside the gene matches. The CDR3 region has the DNA TGTGCTAGTGGCCATCCGGACAGGGGGTCTCCGTATGCGGGAAAACTGTTTTTT. It encodes CASGHPDRGSPYAGKLFF.

The chain has TRBV3-1 (or the pseudogene TRBV3-2) and TRBJ2-1; 9 nucleotides agree with TRBD2. Germline assignment: CDR1 LGHDT and CDR2 YNNKEL (reference sequence). V lost 2 bases and J lost 5; bases outside the gene matches: 10. The CDR3 has 17 residues. The CDR3 DNA follows: TGTGCCAGCAGCCAATCCGCCTTAGCGGGAGTGAACAATGAGCAGTTCTTC. Its translation is CASSQSALAGVNNEQFF.

J is TRBJ1-4 and V is TRBV6-6, with a tentative D call TRBD1 (5 bases). The CDR3 runs to 14 residues. The germline V gene encodes CDR1 MNHNY and CDR2 SVGAGI (reference sequence). Trimming removed 8 bases at V and 7 bases at J, with 17 bases between. CDR3 amino acids: CASSPRGGGEKLFF. The CDR3 DNA follows: TGTGCCAGCTCCCCTCGGGGGGGTGGTGAAAAACTGTTTTTT.

V gene TRBV6-5 combines with J gene TRBJ1-1, with a weak D call TRBD1 (6 bases). V shed 6 bases and J shed 3 bases, with 14 bases lying between them. CDR1 MNHEY and CDR2 SVGAGI come from the germline V gene. There are 14 residues in the CDR3. This CDR3 is CASSPGQIYTEAFF. The CDR3 DNA reads TGTGCCAGCAGCCCAGGACAGATCTACACTGAAGCTTTCTTT.

The V call is TRBV6-1, the J call TRBJ1-5; D gene unclear. Germline V CDR1 and CDR2: MNHNS, SASEGT. This CDR3 region has 13 residues. Trimming took off 2 bases at V and 5 bases at J, with 7 bases between the two ends. CDR3 in amino acids: CASSERGYQPQHF. CDR3 bases: TGTGCCAGCAGTGAACGCGGTTATCAGCCCCAGCATTTT.